This T cell receptor (beta chain) was profiled in a study of early stage breast cancer tumors. Each sample had two DNA replicates, 0.45 to 0.65 ug blood or around 1.5 ug tissue. Some clones are missing from TCRdb's copy, which holds only in-frame ones; the method was immunoSEQ multiplex PCR. The sample has about 31,000 clones, more than 65% seen once. Sequenced: blood. The clonotype comes from a person aged 35 to 50 with breast cancer.

CDR3 in amino acids: CASSMGGQGLETQYF. The CDR3 nucleotides are TGTGCCAGTAGTATGGGGGGACAGGGATTGGAGACCCAGTACTTC. The V call is TRBV19, the J call TRBJ2-5, with 9 nucleotides matching TRBD1. The CDR3 runs to 15 residues. CDR1 LNHDA and CDR2 SQIVND come from the germline V gene (reference sequence). J lost 5 bases, V lost 3 bases, and 7 bases had no gene match.